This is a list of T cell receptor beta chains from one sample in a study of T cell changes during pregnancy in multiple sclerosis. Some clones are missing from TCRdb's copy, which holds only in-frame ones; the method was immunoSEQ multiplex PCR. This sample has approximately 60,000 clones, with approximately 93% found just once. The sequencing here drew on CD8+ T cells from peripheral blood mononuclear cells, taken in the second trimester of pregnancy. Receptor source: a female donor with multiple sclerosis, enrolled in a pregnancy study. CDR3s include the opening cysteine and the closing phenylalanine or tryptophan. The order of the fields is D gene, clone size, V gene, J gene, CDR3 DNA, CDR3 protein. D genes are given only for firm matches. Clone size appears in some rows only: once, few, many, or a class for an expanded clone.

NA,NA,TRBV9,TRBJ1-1,TGTGCCAGCAGCTCTAGTGCGGGGCGGGGCACTGAAGCTTTCTTT,CASSSSAGRGTEAFF
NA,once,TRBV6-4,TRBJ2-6,TGTGCCAGCAGTGACTCTTCAGAGGCCAACGTCCTGACTTTC,CASSDSSEANVLTF
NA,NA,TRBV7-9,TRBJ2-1,TGTGCCAGCAGCCTGGGACTGCGGGCGGGTGAGCAGTTCTTC,CASSLGLRAGEQFF
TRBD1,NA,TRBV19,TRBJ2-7,TGTGCCAGTAGTATAGGACAGGGATCCTACGAGCAGTACTTC,CASSIGQGSYEQYF
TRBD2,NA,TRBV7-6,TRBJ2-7,TGTGCCAGCAGCTTAGAAGCGGGAGGCTACGAGCAGTACTTC,CASSLEAGGYEQYF
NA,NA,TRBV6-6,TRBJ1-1,TGTGCCAGCAGTTACCCCCGGAGGGGCCGCAACACTGAAGCTTTCTTT,CASSYPRRGRNTEAFF
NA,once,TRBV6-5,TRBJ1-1,TGTGCCAGCAGTTCGGTCATGAACACTGAAGCTTTCTTT,CASSSVMNTEAFF
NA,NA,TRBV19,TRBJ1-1,TGTGCCAGTGGCGAACCGCGGGGGGCTCGGAACACTGAAGCTTTCTTT,CASGEPRGARNTEAFF
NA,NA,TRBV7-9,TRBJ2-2,TGTGCCAGCAGCTCCCGACAAGAGACGAACACCGGGGAGCTGTTTTTT,CASSSRQETNTGELFF
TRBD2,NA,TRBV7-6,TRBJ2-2,TGTGCCAGCAGCTCTCGGATGGGACTAGCAGCTCGGGACAACACCGGGGAGCTGTTTTTT,CASSSRMGLAARDNTGELFF
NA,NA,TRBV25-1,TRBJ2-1,TGTGCCAGCAGTGACGTCAGCTCCTACAATGAGCAGTTCTTC,CASSDVSSYNEQFF
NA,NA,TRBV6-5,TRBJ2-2,TGTGCCAGCAGTTACTCTATAGCGAGCACCGGGGAGCTGTTTTTT,CASSYSIASTGELFF
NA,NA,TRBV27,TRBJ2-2,TGTGCCAGCAGTCCTCCGAACACCGGGGAGCTGTTTTTT,CASSPPNTGELFF
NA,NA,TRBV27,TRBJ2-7,TGTGCCAGCAGTTTTGGCAGATCCTACGAGCAGTACTTC,CASSFGRSYEQYF
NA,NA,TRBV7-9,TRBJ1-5,TGTGCCAGCAGCGGACGGAGGTCGGCCCAGCATTTT,CASSGRRSAQHF
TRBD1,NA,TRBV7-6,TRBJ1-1,TGTGCCAGCAGCTTAGGGCCCGGGACAGGCGCTGAAGCTTTCTTT,CASSLGPGTGAEAFF
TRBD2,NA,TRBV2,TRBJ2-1,TGTGCCAGCAGTGTAGCGGGAGGGCGCGAGCAGTTCTTC,CASSVAGGREQFF
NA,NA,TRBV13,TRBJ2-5,TGTGCCAGCAGCCAACGGACTGACTACCTGAACCAAGAGACCCAGTACTTC,CASSQRTDYLNQETQYF
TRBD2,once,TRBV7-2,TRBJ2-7,TGTGCCAGCAGCTTAGCCGTTAACGGGAGGTCAGCTTACGAGCAGTACTTC,CASSLAVNGRSAYEQYF
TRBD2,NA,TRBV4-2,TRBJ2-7,TGTGCCAGCAGCCAAGACAGGACTAGCCCCTCCTACGAGCAGTACTTC,CASSQDRTSPSYEQYF
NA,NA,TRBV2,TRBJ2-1,TGTGCCAGCAGTGGGGCGGGTGGTCAGCGCCCGTACAATGAGCAGTTCTTC,CASSGAGGQRPYNEQFF
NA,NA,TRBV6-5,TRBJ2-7,TGTGCCAGCAGTTTACGGGTCGACAGCTCCTACGAGCAGTACTTC,CASSLRVDSSYEQYF
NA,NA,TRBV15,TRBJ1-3,TGTGCCACCTCGGGGGGCAGCTCTGGAAACACCATATATTTT,CATSGGSSGNTIYF
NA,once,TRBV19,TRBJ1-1,TGTGCCAGTATGTTAAGGTGGGCGAACACTGAAGCTTTCTTT,CASMLRWANTEAFF
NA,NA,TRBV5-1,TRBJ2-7,TGCGCCAGCAGCTTTCATAGCGTTGCATTAGGCGAGCAGTACTTC,CASSFHSVALGEQYF
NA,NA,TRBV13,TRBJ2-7,TGTGCCAGCAGCTTAGGCCCGACAGGACCGAGCTCCTACGAGCAGTACTTC,CASSLGPTGPSSYEQYF
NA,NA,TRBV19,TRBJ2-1,TGTGCCAGTAGTCTTACAGGGAGCTCCTACAATGAGCAGTTCTTC,CASSLTGSSYNEQFF
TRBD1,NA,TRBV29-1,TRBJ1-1,TGCAGCGTTGAAGGGACAGGCCCTGAAGCTTTCTTT,CSVEGTGPEAFF
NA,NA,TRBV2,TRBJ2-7,TGTGCCAGCAGTGTTAACAGGGAGGGGATCTACGAGCAGTACTTC,CASSVNREGIYEQYF
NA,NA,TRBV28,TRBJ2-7,TGTGCCAGCAGTTTTCGGGGTACCTACGAGCAGTACTTC,CASSFRGTYEQYF
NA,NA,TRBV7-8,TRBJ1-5,TGTGCCAGCAGCCACGTCGGTCAGCCCCAGCATTTT,CASSHVGQPQHF
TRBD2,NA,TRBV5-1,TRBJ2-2,TGCGCCAGCAGCTTGGAGGCTAGCGGGAGATCCGGGGAGCTGTTTTTT,CASSLEASGRSGELFF
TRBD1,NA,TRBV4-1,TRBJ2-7,TGCGCCAGCAGCCAAGCCACAGGGGGCTACGAGCAGTACTTC,CASSQATGGYEQYF
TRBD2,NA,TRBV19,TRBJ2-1,TGTGCCAGTACCCCCTGGGCGGGAGAAGGCAATGAGCAGTTCTTC,CASTPWAGEGNEQFF
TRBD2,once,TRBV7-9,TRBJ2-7,TGTGCCAGCAGCTCCGGCCTAGCGGAGGCCTACGAGCAGTACTTC,CASSSGLAEAYEQYF
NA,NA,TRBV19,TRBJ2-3,TGTGCCAGTAGTATAGGACAGATACCGAAGTATTTT,CASSIGQIPKYF
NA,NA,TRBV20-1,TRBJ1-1,TGCAGTGCCCCCGGGGACACTGAAGCTTTCTTT,CSAPGDTEAFF
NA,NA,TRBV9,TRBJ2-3,TGTGCCAGCAGCGTAGGCTGGAGAGGCGGCACAGATACGCAGTATTTT,CASSVGWRGGTDTQYF
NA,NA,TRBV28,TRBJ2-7,TGTGCCAGCAGTTCCGATTCCCAGGGCTACGAGCAGTACTTC,CASSSDSQGYEQYF
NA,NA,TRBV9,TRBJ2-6,TGTGCCAGCAGGCAGGGAGGACCTGGGGCCAACGTCCTGACTTTC,CASRQGGPGANVLTF
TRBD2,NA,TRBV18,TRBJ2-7,TGTGCCAGCTCACCAGGACTAGCAGATTACTACGAGCAGTACTTC,CASSPGLADYYEQYF
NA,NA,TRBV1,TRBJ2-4,TGCACCAGCAGCCACCAGGGACTCCCCCTAGCCAAAAACATTCAGTACTTC,CTSSHQGLPLAKNIQYF
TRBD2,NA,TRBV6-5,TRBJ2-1,TGTGCCAGCAGTTTCGGACTAGCGGGAGTCGATGAGCAGTTCTTC,CASSFGLAGVDEQFF
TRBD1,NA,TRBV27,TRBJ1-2,TGTGCCAGCAGCTCGAGGGGGCGCGGTAATGGCTACACCTTC,CASSSRGRGNGYTF
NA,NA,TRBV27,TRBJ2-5,TGTGCCAGCAGTTTCTGGGGGCAGGGGGAGACCCAGTACTTC,CASSFWGQGETQYF
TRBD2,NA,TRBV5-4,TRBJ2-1,TGTGCCAGCAGTCGGGGGGCTAGCGGGAGCTCCTACAATGAGCAGTTCTTC,CASSRGASGSSYNEQFF
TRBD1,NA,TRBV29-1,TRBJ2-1,TGCAGCGTAAACAGACAGGGGAGCTCCTACAATGAGCAGTTCTTC,CSVNRQGSSYNEQFF
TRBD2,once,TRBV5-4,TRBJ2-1,TGTGCCAGCAGCGTCGGGGGGACTAGTGGTCCTAATGAGCAGTTCTTC,CASSVGGTSGPNEQFF
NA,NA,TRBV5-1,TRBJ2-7,TGCGCCAGCAGCTTGGCCCCGACAGACAGCTCCTACGAGCAGTACTTC,CASSLAPTDSSYEQYF
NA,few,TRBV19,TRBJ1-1,TGTGCCAGTAGTGACGGGGCTGAAGCTTTCTTT,CASSDGAEAFF
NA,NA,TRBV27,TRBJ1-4,TGTGCCAGCAGTTACAGTGCAACTAATGAAAAACTGTTTTTT,CASSYSATNEKLFF
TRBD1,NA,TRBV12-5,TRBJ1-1,TGTGCTAGTGGTATCCAGGACAGGGGGCAGAAGAACACTGAAGCTTTCTTT,CASGIQDRGQKNTEAFF
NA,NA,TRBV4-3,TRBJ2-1,TGCGCCAGCAGCCAAGGCGGACAGTACAATGAGCAGTTCTTC,CASSQGGQYNEQFF